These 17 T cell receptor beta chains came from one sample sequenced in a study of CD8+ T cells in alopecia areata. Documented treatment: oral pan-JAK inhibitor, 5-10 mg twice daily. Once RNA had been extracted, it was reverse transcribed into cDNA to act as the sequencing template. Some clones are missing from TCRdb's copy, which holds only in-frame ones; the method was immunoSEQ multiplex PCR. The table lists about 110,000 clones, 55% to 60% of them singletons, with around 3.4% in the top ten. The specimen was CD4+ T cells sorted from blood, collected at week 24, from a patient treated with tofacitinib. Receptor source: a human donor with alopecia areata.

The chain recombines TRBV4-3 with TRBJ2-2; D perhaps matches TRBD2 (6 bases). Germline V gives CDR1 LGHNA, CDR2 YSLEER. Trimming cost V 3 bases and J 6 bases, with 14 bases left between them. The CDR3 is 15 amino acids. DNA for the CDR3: TGCGCCAGCAGCCATCCCGGGACGGGGGCCGGGGAGCTGTTTTTT. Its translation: CASSHPGTGAGELFF.

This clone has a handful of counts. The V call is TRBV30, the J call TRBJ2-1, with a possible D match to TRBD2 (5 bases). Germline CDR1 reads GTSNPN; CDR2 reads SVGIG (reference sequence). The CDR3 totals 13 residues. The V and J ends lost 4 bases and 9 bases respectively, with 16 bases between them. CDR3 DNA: TGTGCCTGGAACGAAGTGAGGGAGAGTGAGCAGTTCTTC. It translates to CAWNEVRESEQFF.

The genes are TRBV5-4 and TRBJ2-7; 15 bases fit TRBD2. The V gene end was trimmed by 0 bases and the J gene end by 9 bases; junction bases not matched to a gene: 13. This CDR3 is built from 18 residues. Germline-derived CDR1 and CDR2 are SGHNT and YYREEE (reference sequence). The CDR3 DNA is TGTGCCAGCAGCTTGGAGGGACTAGCGGGGGGATCGTCGAGCGGGCAGTACTTC. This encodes CASSLEGLAGGSSSGQYF. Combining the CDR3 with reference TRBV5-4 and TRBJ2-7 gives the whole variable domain ETGVTQSPTHLIKTRGQQVTLRCSSQSGHNTVSWYQQALGQGPQFIFQYYREEENGRGNFPPRFSGLQFPNYSSELNVNALELDDSALYLCASSLEGLAGGSSSGQYFGPGTRLTVT.

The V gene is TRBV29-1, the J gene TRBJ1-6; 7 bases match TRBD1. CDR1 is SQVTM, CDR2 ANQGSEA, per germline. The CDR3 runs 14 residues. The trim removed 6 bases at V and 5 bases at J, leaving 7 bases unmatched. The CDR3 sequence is CSVRGQGDNSPLHF. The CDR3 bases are TGCAGCGTGAGAGGTCAGGGGGATAATTCACCCCTCCACTTT.

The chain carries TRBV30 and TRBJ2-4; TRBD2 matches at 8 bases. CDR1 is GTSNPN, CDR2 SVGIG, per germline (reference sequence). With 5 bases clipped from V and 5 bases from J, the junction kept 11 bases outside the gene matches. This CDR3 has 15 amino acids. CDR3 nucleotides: TGTGCCTGGTCCCTCGGGGGGGGATCTCAAAACATTCAGTACTTC. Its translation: CAWSLGGGSQNIQYF.

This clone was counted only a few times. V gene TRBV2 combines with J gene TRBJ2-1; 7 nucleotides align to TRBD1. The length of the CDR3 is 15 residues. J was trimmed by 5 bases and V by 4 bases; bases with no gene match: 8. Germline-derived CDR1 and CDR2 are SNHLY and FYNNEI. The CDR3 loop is CASSGKGQRNNEQFF. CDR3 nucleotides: TGTGCCAGCAGTGGGAAGGGACAGAGAAACAATGAGCAGTTCTTC.

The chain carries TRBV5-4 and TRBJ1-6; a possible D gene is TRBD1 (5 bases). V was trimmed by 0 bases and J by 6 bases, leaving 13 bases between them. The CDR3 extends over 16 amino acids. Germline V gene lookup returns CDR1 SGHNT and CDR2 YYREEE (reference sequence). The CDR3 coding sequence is TGTGCCAGCAGCTTGGGGCACTTGGGGGTTAATTCACCCCTCCACTTT. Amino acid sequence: CASSLGHLGVNSPLHF.

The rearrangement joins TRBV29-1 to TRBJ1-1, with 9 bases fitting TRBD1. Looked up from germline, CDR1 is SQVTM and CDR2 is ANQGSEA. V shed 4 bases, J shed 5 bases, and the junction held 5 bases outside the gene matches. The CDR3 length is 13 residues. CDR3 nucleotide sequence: TGCAGCGTTGGACAGGGGGTAGGGACTGAAGCTTTCTTT. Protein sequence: CSVGQGVGTEAFF.

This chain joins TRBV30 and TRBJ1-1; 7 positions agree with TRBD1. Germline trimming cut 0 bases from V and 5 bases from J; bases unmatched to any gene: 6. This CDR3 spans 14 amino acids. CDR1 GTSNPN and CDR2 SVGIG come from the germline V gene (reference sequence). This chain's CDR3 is CAWSVEGGRTEAFF. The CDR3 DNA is TGTGCCTGGAGTGTAGAAGGGGGCAGAACTGAAGCTTTCTTT. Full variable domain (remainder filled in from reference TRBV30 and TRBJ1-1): SQTIHQWPATLVQPVGSPLSLECTVEGTSNPNLYWYRQAAGRGLQLLFYSVGIGQISSEVPQNLSASRPQDRQFILSSKKLLLSDSGFYLCAWSVEGGRTEAFFGQGTRLTVV.

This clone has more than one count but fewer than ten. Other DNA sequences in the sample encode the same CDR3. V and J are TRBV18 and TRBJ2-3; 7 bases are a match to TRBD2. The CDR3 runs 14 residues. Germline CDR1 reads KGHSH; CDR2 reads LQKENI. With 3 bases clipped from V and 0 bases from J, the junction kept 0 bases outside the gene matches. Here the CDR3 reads CASSPGGSTDTQYF. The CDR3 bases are TGTGCCAGCTCACCCGGGGGGAGCACAGATACGCAGTATTTT.

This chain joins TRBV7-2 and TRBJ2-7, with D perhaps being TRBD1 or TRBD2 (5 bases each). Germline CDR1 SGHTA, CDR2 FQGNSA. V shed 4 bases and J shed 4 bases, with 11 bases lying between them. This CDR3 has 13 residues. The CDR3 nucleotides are TGTGCCAGCAGCTCAGGGACGCGGTACGAGCAGTACTTC. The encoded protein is CASSSGTRYEQYF.

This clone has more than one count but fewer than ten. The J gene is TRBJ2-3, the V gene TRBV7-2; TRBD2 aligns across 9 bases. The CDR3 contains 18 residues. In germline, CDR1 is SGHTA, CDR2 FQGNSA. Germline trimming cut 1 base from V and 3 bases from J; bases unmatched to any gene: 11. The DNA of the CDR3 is TGTGCCAGCAGCTTAGTACCCGCAGCGGGGGGAGGAACAGATACGCAGTATTTT. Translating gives CASSLVPAAGGGTDTQYF.

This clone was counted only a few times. Here the CDR3 reads CASSLLGTGELFF. DNA of the CDR3: TGTGCCAGCAGTTTACTGGGCACCGGGGAGCTGTTTTTT. The chain combines TRBV2 with TRBJ2-2; D remains ambiguous. Germline V lookup: CDR1 SNHLY, CDR2 FYNNEI. The CDR3 totals 13 residues. With 5 bases removed from V and 4 bases from J, the gap between germline ends came to 8 bases.

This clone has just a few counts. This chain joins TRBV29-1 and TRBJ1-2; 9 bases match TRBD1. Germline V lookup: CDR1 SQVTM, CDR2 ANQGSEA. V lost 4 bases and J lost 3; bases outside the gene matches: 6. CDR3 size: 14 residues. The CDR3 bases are TGCAGCGTTGGGGGACAGGGACGGTACTATGGCTACACCTTC. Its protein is CSVGGQGRYYGYTF.

CDR3 sequence reads: CASSLTGRNTGELFF. The CDR3 region has the DNA TGTGCCAGCAGCTTGACAGGCCGAAACACCGGGGAGCTGTTTTTT. This chain uses TRBV5-6 with TRBJ2-2; the D gene is possibly TRBD1 (5 bases). Per germline, CDR1 SGHDT and CDR2 YYEEEE. This CDR3 is built from 15 residues. V lost 1 base and J 2 bases, leaving 9 bases between the germline ends.

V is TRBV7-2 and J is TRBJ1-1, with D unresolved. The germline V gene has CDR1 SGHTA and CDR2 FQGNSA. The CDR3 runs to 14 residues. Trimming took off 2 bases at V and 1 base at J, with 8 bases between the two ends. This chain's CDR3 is CASSLIQPNTEAFF. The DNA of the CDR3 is TGTGCCAGCAGCTTAATCCAGCCGAACACTGAAGCTTTCTTT.

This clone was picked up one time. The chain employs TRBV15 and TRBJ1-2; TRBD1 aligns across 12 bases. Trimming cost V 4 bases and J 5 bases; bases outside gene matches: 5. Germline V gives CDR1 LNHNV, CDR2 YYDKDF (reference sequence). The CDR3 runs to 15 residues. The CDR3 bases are TGTGCCACCAGCACCCGGGACAGGGGGCTTTATGGCTACACCTTC. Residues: CATSTRDRGLYGYTF. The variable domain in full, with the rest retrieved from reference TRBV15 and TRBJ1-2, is DAMVIQNPRYQVTQFGKPVTLSCSQTLNHNVMYWYQQKSSQAPKLLFHYYDKDFNNEADTPDNFQSRRPNTSFCFLDIRSPGLGDTAMYLCATSTRDRGLYGYTFGSGTRLTVV.